In its sample, the clone carrying this T cell receptor (beta chain) was seen once. The germline CDR1 and CDR2 sequences are MGHDK and SYGVNS. V was trimmed by 4 bases and J by 6 bases, leaving 19 bases between them. The CDR3 contains 16 residues. This entry belongs to a study of shared clonotypes between healthy human individuals. Sequencing used immunoSEQ multiplex PCR; TCRdb keeps in-frame clones, though not all of them. Of about 2 million clones detected, 85% to 95% appear once; the ten largest clones hold 0.13%. The gene calls are TRBV25-1 and TRBJ2-1; D remains unclear. The origin of this receptor is a man between 18 and 29 years old in good health. The sample comprised naive CD4+ T cells sorted from blood. As for subset: CD45RA+ positively selected. DNA of the CDR3: TGTGCCAGCAGTGCCCTACGCCCCTCTCCCACCAATGAGCAGTTCTTC. Residues: CASSALRPSPTNEQFF.